This entry is about one T cell receptor beta chain. The antigen remains unidentified. This sample was included in a study of cytomegalovirus exposure and HLA in healthy donors. Study results and limitations: DRB1 had the most TCR associations and HLA-C the fewest, a later analysis found, with rates varying by HLA locus. In vitro confirmation showed a few CMV-associated chains to be CMV antigen specific. V segments that were indistinguishable, TRBV6-2 and TRBV6-3 among them, were omitted from analysis.

V was trimmed by 2 bases and J by 0 bases, leaving 6 bases between them. The CDR3 totals 14 residues. The germline gives CDR1 MNHEY, CDR2 SVGAGI. Samples came from healthy bone marrow donors. The PCR was carried out with 60 Vbeta primers and 13 Jbeta primers. Only in-frame clones appear in the TCRdb table, and some are missing; sequencing was by immunoSEQ multiplex PCR. The sample records some 170,000 clones, 80% being singletons. The TCR comes from a young man in good health and CMV-seropositive. The sequenced sample consisted of PBMCs. V usage is TRBV6-5 and J usage is TRBJ2-3, with unresolved D. The CDR3 region has the DNA TGTGCCAGCAGTTACCCTGCGAGCACAGATACGCAGTATTTT. Protein product: CASSYPASTDTQYF.